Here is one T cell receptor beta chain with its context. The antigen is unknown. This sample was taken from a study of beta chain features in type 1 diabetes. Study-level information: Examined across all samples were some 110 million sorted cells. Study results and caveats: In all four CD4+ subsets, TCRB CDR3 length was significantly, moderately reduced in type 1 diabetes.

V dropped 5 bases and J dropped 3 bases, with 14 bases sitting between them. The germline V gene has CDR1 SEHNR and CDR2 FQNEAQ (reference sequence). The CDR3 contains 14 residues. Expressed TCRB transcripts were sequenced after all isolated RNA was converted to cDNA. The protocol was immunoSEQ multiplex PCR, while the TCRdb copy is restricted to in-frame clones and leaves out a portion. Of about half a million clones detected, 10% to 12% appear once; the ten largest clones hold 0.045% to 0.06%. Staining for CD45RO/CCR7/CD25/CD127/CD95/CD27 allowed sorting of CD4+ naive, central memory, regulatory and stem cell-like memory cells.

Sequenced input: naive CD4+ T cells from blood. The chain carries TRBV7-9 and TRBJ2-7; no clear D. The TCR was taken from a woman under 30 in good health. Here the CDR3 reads CASSPTGSLYEQYF. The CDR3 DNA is TGTGCCAGCAGCCCCACCGGCTCACTCTACGAGCAGTACTTC. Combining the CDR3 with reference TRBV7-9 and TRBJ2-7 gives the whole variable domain DTGVSQNPRHKITKRGQNVTFRCDPISEHNRLYWYRQTLGQGPEFLTYFQNEAQLEKSRLLSDRFSAERPKGSFSTLEIQRTEQGDSAMYLCASSPTGSLYEQYFGPGTRLTVT.